This TCR beta chain was sequenced for a study of T cells in Graves' hyperthyroidism and ophthalmopathy. Uncontrolled infection, other autoimmune disease, pregnancy and lactation each barred patients from inclusion. Study-wide findings and caveats: Most thyroid-expanded clonotypes above 0.001 were also found in blood.

Amplification targeted TCR beta CDR3 regions from RNA transcripts. First-round RT-PCR of the TCR CDR3 relied on the HTBI primer set. Via MiXCR, TCRdb re-called the multiplex PCR reads, giving one row per CDR3 protein. The table includes 500,000 to 600,000 distinct CDR3 sequences, roughly 21% detected once. This clonotype was recorded at least ten times. Its antigen remains unidentified. Germline-derived CDR1 and CDR2 are GTSNPN and SVGIG (reference sequence). The CDR3 extends over 12 amino acids. V was trimmed by 1 base and J by 2 bases, leaving 5 bases between them. Source material: blood. The TCR comes from a man aged 35 to 55 with Graves' ophthalmopathy. V and J are TRBV30 and TRBJ1-1; the D is unclear. CDR3 amino acids: CAWSAFNTEAFF. CDR3 coding DNA: TGTGCCTGGAGTGCCTTCAACACTGAAGCTTTCTTT.